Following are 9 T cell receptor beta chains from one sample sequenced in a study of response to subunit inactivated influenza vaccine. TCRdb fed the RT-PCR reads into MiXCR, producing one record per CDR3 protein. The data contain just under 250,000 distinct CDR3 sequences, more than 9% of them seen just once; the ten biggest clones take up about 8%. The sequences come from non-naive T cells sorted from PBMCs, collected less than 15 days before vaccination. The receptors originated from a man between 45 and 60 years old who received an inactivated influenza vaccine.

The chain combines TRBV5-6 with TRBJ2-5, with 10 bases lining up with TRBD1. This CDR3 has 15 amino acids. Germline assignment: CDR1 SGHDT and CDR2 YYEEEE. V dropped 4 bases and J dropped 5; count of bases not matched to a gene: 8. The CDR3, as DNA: TGTGCCAGCAGCCCACGACAGGGGGCCTGGGAGACCCAGTACTTC. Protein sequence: CASSPRQGAWETQYF.

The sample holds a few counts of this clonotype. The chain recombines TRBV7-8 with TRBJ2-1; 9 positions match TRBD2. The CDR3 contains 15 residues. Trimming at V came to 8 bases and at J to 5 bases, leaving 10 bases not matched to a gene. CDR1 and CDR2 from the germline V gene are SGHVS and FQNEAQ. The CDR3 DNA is TGTGCCAGCCAATCCAGGACTAGCGTCCACAATGAGCAGTTCTTC. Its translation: CASQSRTSVHNEQFF.

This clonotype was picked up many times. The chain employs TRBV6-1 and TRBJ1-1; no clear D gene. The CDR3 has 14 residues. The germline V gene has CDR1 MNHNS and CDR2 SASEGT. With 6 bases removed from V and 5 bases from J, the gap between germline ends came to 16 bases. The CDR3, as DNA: TGTGCCAGCAGCTCCGGCGGGGAAGGGACTGAAGCTTTCTTT. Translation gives CASSSGGEGTEAFF.

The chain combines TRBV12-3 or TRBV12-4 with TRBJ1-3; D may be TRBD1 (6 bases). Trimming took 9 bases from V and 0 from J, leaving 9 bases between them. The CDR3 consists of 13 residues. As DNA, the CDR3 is TGTGCCAGTAGGACAGTCTCTGGAAACACCATATATTTT. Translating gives CASRTVSGNTIYF.

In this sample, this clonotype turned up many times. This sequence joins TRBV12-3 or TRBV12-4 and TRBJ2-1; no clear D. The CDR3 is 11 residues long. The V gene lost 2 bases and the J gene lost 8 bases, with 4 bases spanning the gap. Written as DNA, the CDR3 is TGTGCCAGCAGTTTAAGCCATGAGCAGTTCTTC. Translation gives CASSLSHEQFF.

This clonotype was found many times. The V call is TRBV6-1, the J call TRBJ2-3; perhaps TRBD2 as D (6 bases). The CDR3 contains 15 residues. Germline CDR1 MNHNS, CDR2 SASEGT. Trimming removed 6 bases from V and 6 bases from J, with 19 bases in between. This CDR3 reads CASRQRDGGKDTQYF. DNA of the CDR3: TGTGCCAGCAGACAAAGGGACGGGGGAAAGGATACGCAGTATTTT.

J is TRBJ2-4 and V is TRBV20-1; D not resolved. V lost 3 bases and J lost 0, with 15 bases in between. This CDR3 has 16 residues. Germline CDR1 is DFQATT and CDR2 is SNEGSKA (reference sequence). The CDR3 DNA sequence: TGCAGTGCTAGTTGGTTAGGTACAATAGCCAAAAACATTCAGTACTTC. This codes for CSASWLGTIAKNIQYF.

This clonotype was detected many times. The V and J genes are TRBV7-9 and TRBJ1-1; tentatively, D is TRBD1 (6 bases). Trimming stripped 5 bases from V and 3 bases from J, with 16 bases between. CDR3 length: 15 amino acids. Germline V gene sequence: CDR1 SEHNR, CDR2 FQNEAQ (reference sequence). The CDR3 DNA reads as TGTGCCAGCAGCCTGGGGGGGCGGGGATACACTGAAGCTTTCTTT. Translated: CASSLGGRGYTEAFF.

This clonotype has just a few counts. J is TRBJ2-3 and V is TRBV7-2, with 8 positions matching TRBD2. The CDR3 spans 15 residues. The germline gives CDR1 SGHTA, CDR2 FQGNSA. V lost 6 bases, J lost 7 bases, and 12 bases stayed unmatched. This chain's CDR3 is CASSSRGSGGYTQYF. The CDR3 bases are TGTGCCAGCAGTAGCCGGGGTTCGGGAGGGTATACGCAGTATTTT.